This T cell receptor (beta chain) was found in a study of Tregs in tolerant kidney transplant recipients. Notes on the study in general: Biological reproducibility was not directly addressed, but technical replication error appeared minimal.

Unmatched junction bases numbered 6, after V lost 5 bases and J lost 2 bases. CDR3 length: 14 residues. CDR1 and CDR2 from the germline V gene are MNHEY and SVGEGT. Here immunoSEQ multiplex PCR was the method, and the copy in TCRdb shows in-frame clones only, minus some. The sample holds fewer than 40,000 clones. A note on this clone: The antigen is unknown. The observed sequence ends 3 residues before the CDR3 terminus, with the missing tail filled in from the germline J gene.

The TCR sequence derives from a human donor who received a combined kidney and bone marrow transplant. The chain carries TRBV6-2 or TRBV6-3 and TRBJ2-7, with TRBD2 identical over 7 bases. Source: CD8+ T cells from blood, taken before the transplant. The DNA read from the CDR3 is TGTGCCAGCAGTCCAGCGGGAACCCCCTACGAG. Its protein is CASSPAGTPYE. In full, the CDR3 is CASSPAGTPYEQYF.